These 20 T cell receptor beta chains share one sample of origin, sequenced in a study of Tregs in tolerant kidney transplant recipients. Profiled with immunoSEQ multiplex PCR; TCRdb holds only in-frame clones, not every one. The sample yields nearly 95,000 clones, 93% seen once. Source: CD4+ T cells from blood, taken before the transplant. The receptors were gathered from a human donor who received a combined kidney and bone marrow transplant.

This chain links TRBV5-4 with TRBJ2-3, with D possibly TRBD1 on 6 matching bases. CDR1 SGHNT and CDR2 YYREEE come from the germline V gene (reference sequence). CDR3 length equals 13 residues. The germline V and J ends were trimmed by 2 bases and 5 bases, with 9 bases remaining between them. CDR3 sequence (DNA): TGTGCCAGCAGCTTAAACAGGGAAGATACGCAGTATTTT. Residues: CASSLNREDTQYF.

V and J are TRBV19 and TRBJ1-2, with TRBD1 identical over 11 bases. The CDR3 covers 16 residues. Germline V gives CDR1 LNHDA, CDR2 SQIVND (reference sequence). V lost 2 bases, J lost 5 bases, and 7 bases stayed unmatched. CDR3 residues: CASSIKGQGAGYGYTF. The CDR3 coding sequence is TGTGCCAGTAGTATAAAAGGACAGGGGGCGGGATATGGCTACACCTTC.

V and J are TRBV4-3 and TRBJ2-3, with TRBD2 matching over 12 bases. The CDR3 is made up of 19 amino acids. In germline, CDR1 is LGHNA, CDR2 YSLEER. J lost 4 bases, V lost 0 bases, and 11 bases had no gene match. The chain's CDR3 is CASSQDLNLAGGQPDTQYF. The CDR3 region has the DNA TGCGCCAGCAGCCAAGATTTGAATCTAGCGGGGGGGCAGCCAGATACGCAGTATTTT.

This chain uses TRBV6-1 with TRBJ2-5; possibly TRBD1 for D (7 bases). The CDR3 runs 15 residues. The germline CDR1 and CDR2 sequences are MNHNS and SASEGT. Trimming took 2 bases from V and 3 from J, leaving 13 bases between them. The CDR3, as DNA: TGTGCCAGCAGTGAACAGGGGGGATGGAAAGAGACCCAGTACTTC. As protein: CASSEQGGWKETQYF.

V is TRBV7-8 and J is TRBJ2-5; maybe TRBD1 (5 bases). This CDR3 is built from 14 residues. Per the germline V gene, CDR1 is SGHVS and CDR2 is FQNEAQ. The germline V and J ends were trimmed by 4 bases and 3 bases, with 12 bases remaining between them. The CDR3 region is CASSSTGTKETQYF. For the CDR3, the DNA is TGTGCCAGCAGCTCTACAGGTACCAAAGAGACCCAGTACTTC.

The chain couples TRBV2 to TRBJ1-3; D is ambiguous. Trimming removed 3 bases at V and 0 bases at J, with 15 bases between. This CDR3 contains 17 residues. CDR1 is SNHLY, CDR2 FYNNEI, per germline. In DNA form, the CDR3 reads TGTGCCAGCAGTGACGTTTCCGCGGCAGTCTCTGGAAACACCATATATTTT. It translates to CASSDVSAAVSGNTIYF.

This clone was recorded only once. The chain employs TRBV19 and TRBJ2-4, with D maybe TRBD1 (6 bases). Between the trimmed V and J ends, which lost 5 bases and 7 bases, there was a span of 12 bases. CDR3 size: 13 residues. Germline V gives CDR1 LNHDA, CDR2 SQIVND (reference sequence). The CDR3 loop reads CASSPRTANIQYF. CDR3 in DNA: TGTGCCAGTAGTCCCCGGACAGCGAACATTCAGTACTTC.

The V call is TRBV7-3, the J call TRBJ2-1; 8 bases are a match to TRBD2. Germline V gives CDR1 SGHTA, CDR2 FQGTGA. After removal of 5 bases from V and 2 bases from J, the junction contained 5 bases not matched to a gene. This CDR3 region has 15 residues. The CDR3, as DNA: TGTGCCAGCAGCCCCAATAGCGGGACCTACAATGAGCAGTTCTTC. It translates to CASSPNSGTYNEQFF.

To note about this clone: Other DNA sequences in this sample translate to the same CDR3. The genes are TRBV7-3 and TRBJ1-6; no reliable D call. CDR3 length: 14 residues. Germline values: CDR1 SGHTA, CDR2 FQGTGA. V was clipped by 6 bases and J by 7 bases, with 13 bases between them. DNA for the CDR3: TGTGCCAGCAGTTTACGACATTCCAATTCACCCCTCCACTTT. Translation: CASSLRHSNSPLHF.

This chain connects TRBV19 to TRBJ2-6; D is perhaps TRBD1 (6 bases). Germline V gene data show CDR1 as LNHDA and CDR2 as SQIVND (reference sequence). V dropped 4 bases and J dropped 0 bases, with 16 bases sitting between them. This CDR3 has 18 residues. The DNA of the CDR3 is TGTGCCAGTAGTACCCAACAGGGATTAAGCTCTGGGGCCAACGTCCTGACTTTC. Translated: CASSTQQGLSSGANVLTF.

V and J are TRBV2 and TRBJ2-5, with 9 bases that match TRBD2. Germline V gives CDR1 SNHLY, CDR2 FYNNEI. CDR3 length equals 14 residues. V lost 6 bases and J lost 5; bases outside the gene matches: 7. The CDR3 reads CASSGGRGAETQYF. CDR3 nucleotides: TGTGCCAGCAGCGGCGGGAGGGGGGCTGAGACCCAGTACTTC. The full variable domain, in which reference TRBV2 and TRBJ2-5 provide the parts outside the CDR3, is EPEVTQTPSHQVTQMGQEVILRCVPISNHLYFYWYRQILGQKVEFLVSFYNNEISEKSEIFDDQFSVERPDGSNFTLKIRSTKLEDSAMYFCASSGGRGAETQYFGPGTRLLVL.

This chain links TRBV7-9 with TRBJ1-1; 10 nucleotides match TRBD1. The ends lost 5 bases at V and 13 bases at J; junction bases unmatched: 10. Germline assignment: CDR1 SEHNR and CDR2 FQNEAQ (reference sequence). The CDR3 is 13 residues long. The CDR3 nucleotides are TGTGCCAGCAGCAGCCGGGACAGGGGTATTGTTTTCTTT. This encodes CASSSRDRGIVFF.

V gene TRBV7-3 combines with J gene TRBJ2-2; 14 nucleotides align to TRBD2. Germline trimming cut 4 bases from V and 8 bases from J; bases unmatched to any gene: 6. CDR3 length equals 16 residues. CDR1 SGHTA and CDR2 FQGTGA come from the germline V gene. CDR3 amino acids: CASSSGLAGATGELFF. The CDR3 DNA follows: TGTGCCAGCAGCTCGGGACTAGCGGGGGCTACGGGGGAGCTGTTTTTT. Together with reference TRBV7-3 and TRBJ2-2, the CDR3 gives the full variable domain: GAGVSQTPSNKVTEKGKYVELRCDPISGHTALYWYRQSLGQGPEFLIYFQGTGAADDSGLPNDRFFAVRPEGSVSTLKIQRTERGDSAVYLCASSSGLAGATGELFFGEGSRLTVL.

This chain connects TRBV4-2 to TRBJ1-4; 7 bases line up with TRBD1. Looked up from germline, CDR1 is LGHNA and CDR2 is YNFKEQ. V lost 5 bases, J lost 6 bases, and 12 bases stayed unmatched. The CDR3 sequence is 16 residues long. CDR3 region: CASSKIRGGADEKLFF. The DNA of the CDR3 is TGTGCCAGCAGCAAAATCCGAGGGGGCGCAGATGAAAAACTGTTTTTT.

This clone was seen just once. This chain connects TRBV28 to TRBJ2-5, with a weak D call TRBD2 (5 bases). With 7 bases removed from V and 7 bases from J, the gap between germline ends came to 13 bases. Germline CDR1 reads MDHEN; CDR2 reads SYDVKM. The CDR3 is 12 amino acids. The CDR3 DNA is TGTGCCAGCAACGCCGTTACTAGGACCCAGTACTTC. Its translation: CASNAVTRTQYF.

The chain joins TRBV19 to TRBJ2-3; 8 bases fit TRBD2. There are 14 residues in the CDR3. Trimming removed 3 bases from V and 6 bases from J; junction bases left unmatched: 5. Germline V gives CDR1 LNHDA, CDR2 SQIVND (reference sequence). CDR3 region: CASSIPRLADTQYF. CDR3 nucleotides: TGTGCCAGTAGTATTCCGAGACTAGCGGATACGCAGTATTTT.

CDR3 sequence (DNA): TGTGCCTGGGGACAGGGATTATACGAGCAGTACTTC. It codes for CAWGQGLYEQYF. This rearrangement joins TRBV30 to TRBJ2-7; 8 positions match TRBD1. Germline-derived CDR1 and CDR2 are GTSNPN and SVGIG (reference sequence). The length of the CDR3 is 12 residues. With V trimmed by 5 bases and J by 4 bases, 4 bases remained unmatched.

This clone was detected once. The genes are TRBV11-2 and TRBJ1-1, with 7 bases aligning to TRBD1. Germline CDR1 reads SGHAT; CDR2 reads FQNNGV. Trimming cost V 5 bases and J 4 bases; bases outside gene matches: 4. The CDR3 is made up of 13 amino acids. Here the CDR3 reads CASSVTGVTEAFF. The CDR3 DNA sequence: TGTGCCAGCAGCGTAACAGGGGTCACTGAAGCTTTCTTT.

This chain uses TRBV28 with TRBJ1-3, with D uncertain. Trimming shortened V by 6 bases and J by 4 bases, and 16 bases separated the two germline ends. Germline V lookup: CDR1 MDHEN, CDR2 SYDVKM. The CDR3 runs 15 residues. CDR3 coding DNA: TGTGCCAGCAGGAATACTAGATGGTCCGGAAACACCATATATTTT. Its protein is CASRNTRWSGNTIYF.

The chain combines TRBV29-1 with TRBJ2-5, with TRBD1 matching over 7 bases. From germline, CDR1 is SQVTM and CDR2 ANQGSEA. V shed 3 bases, J shed 3 bases, and the junction held 13 bases outside the gene matches. This CDR3 comprises 16 residues. For the CDR3, the DNA is TGCAGCGTTGACCGAAATCACAGGGGAAGGGAAGAGACCCAGTACTTC. Its translation: CSVDRNHRGREETQYF.